The sample holds a few counts of the clone carrying this T cell receptor (beta chain). The sample comes from a study of blood T cell repertoires in COVID-19. Study details: The United States, Italy and Spain supplied acute and convalescent COVID-19 samples. From T cells, B-cell-depleted T cells, or PBMCs came the material, which was cDNA or gDNA.

In the original analysis: Researchers report that nucleated cell counts were estimated from reference gene primer amplification. The data were produced by immunoSEQ multiplex PCR, yet TCRdb's version contains in-frame clones alone and is incomplete. The V and J calls and clone size are taken from that table; D and trimming were inferred from the DNA. The sample carries 95,000 to 120,000 clones, roughly 85% recorded once. The TCR was taken from a man in his forties or fifties with acute or convalescent COVID-19. The sequenced sample consisted of peripheral blood.

The CDR3 reads CATARDRQSNQPQHF. The DNA of the CDR3 is TGTGCCACCGCAAGAGATAGACAGAGCAATCAGCCCCAGCATTTT. V is TRBV24-1 and J is TRBJ1-5; D is possibly TRBD1 (5 bases). This CDR3 spans 15 amino acids. Germline assignment: CDR1 KGHDR and CDR2 SFDVKD. V was trimmed by 9 bases and J by 1 base, leaving 15 bases between them.